A single sample is the source of the 10 T cell receptor beta chains below, sequenced in a study of T cells in localized non-small cell lung cancer (dated by TCRdb to between 2020 and 2021). The method behind the library was the immunoSEQ multiplex PCR assay. In TCRdb, the immuneACCESS table is reduced to in-frame sequences with V and J assigned. These tables do not hold every clone; where another copy was compared, an unresolved V gene accounts for under half, and the others remain unexplained. The sample table contains approximately 25,000 clones; only one count was recorded for roughly 91% of them. The ten largest clones add up to 1.1% of the sample. The sequenced sample was peripheral blood, obtained before any cancer treatment. The receptors originated from a woman aged 40-70 years with stage I lung adenocarcinoma.

The chain employs TRBV30 and TRBJ2-7, with D unresolved. The CDR3 loop spans 12 amino acids. The germline V gene encodes CDR1 GTSNPN and CDR2 SVGIG (reference sequence). The germline V and J ends were trimmed by 0 bases and 3 bases, with 6 bases remaining between them. The CDR3 protein is CAWSVGRYEQYF. CDR3 coding DNA: TGTGCCTGGAGTGTGGGTCGCTACGAGCAGTACTTC.

The chain is built from TRBV19 and TRBJ1-3; D uncertain. The CDR3 spans 15 residues. V was clipped by 3 bases and J by 0 bases, with 9 bases between them. Germline values: CDR1 LNHDA, CDR2 SQIVND (reference sequence). The CDR3 DNA is TGTGCCAGTAGTATCCTTCCGGGCTCTGGAAACACCATATATTTT. This codes for CASSILPGSGNTIYF.

This clone appeared a single time. The chain carries TRBV30 and TRBJ2-2, with D possibly TRBD2 on 5 matching bases. Germline CDR1 reads GTSNPN; CDR2 reads SVGIG (reference sequence). CDR3 size: 13 residues. V shed 3 bases and J shed 8 bases, with 13 bases lying between them. The CDR3 DNA is TGTGCCTGGAGCTTGGACTGGGATGGGGAGCTGTTTTTT. Protein: CAWSLDWDGELFF.

The gene calls are TRBV5-1 and TRBJ1-4; perhaps TRBD1 as D (6 bases). V shed 0 bases and J shed 10 bases, with 16 bases lying between them. Germline V gene sequence: CDR1 SGHRS, CDR2 YFSETQ. The length of the CDR3 is 15 residues. The CDR3 protein is CASSLDGGPEGKLFF. The CDR3 region has the DNA TGCGCCAGCAGCTTGGACGGGGGCCCGGAGGGAAAACTGTTTTTT.

The chain couples TRBV6-4 to TRBJ1-1; 8 bases are a match to TRBD1. CDR1 MRHNA and CDR2 SNTAGT come from the germline V gene. The CDR3 spans 14 residues. J lost 1 base, V lost 6 bases, and 4 bases had no gene match. CDR3 DNA sequence: TGTGCCAGCAGCCCGGGACAGGCGAACACTGAAGCTTTCTTT. This sequence encodes CASSPGQANTEAFF.

The rearrangement joins TRBV5-6 to TRBJ1-1, with TRBD1 identical over 7 bases. This CDR3 has 14 amino acids. V lost 4 bases and J lost 0; bases outside the gene matches: 3. Germline V CDR1 and CDR2: SGHDT, YYEEEE. This CDR3 reads CASSRQGMNTEAFF. CDR3 coding DNA: TGTGCCAGCAGCCGACAGGGTATGAACACTGAAGCTTTCTTT.

The chain uses TRBV18 and TRBJ2-2; no definite D call. The CDR3 has 16 residues. Germline CDR1 KGHSH, CDR2 LQKENI. V was pared by 1 base and J by 4 bases, with 13 bases between. Written as DNA, the CDR3 is TGTGCCAGCTCACCACGAAGGGATCTGAGCACCGGGGAGCTGTTTTTT. Translation gives CASSPRRDLSTGELFF.

Here the CDR3 DNA reads TGTGCCAGCAGTCCACGGCGTGGAGTGGAATACGAGCAGTACTTC. It translates to CASSPRRGVEYEQYF. The chain has TRBV27 and TRBJ2-7; D is unresolved. The CDR3 covers 15 residues. The V end was cut by 5 bases, the J end by 4 bases, with 18 bases between. Germline V CDR1 and CDR2: MNHEY, SMNVEV (reference sequence).

This clone appeared once. V gene TRBV12-5 combines with J gene TRBJ1-2; tentatively, D is TRBD1 (6 bases). This CDR3 region has 16 residues. Germline CDR1 and CDR2: LGHNT and FRNRAP. The V and J ends lost 4 bases and 6 bases respectively, with 21 bases between them. CDR3 in DNA: TGTGCTAGTGGTTCTTCGACAGGAGGCACAGTCCATGGCTACACCTTC. Amino acids: CASGSSTGGTVHGYTF.

The chain has TRBV4-3 and TRBJ1-2, with D unresolved. V was trimmed by 0 bases and J by 7 bases, leaving 15 bases between them. Germline V lookup: CDR1 LGHNA, CDR2 YSLEER. The CDR3 consists of 15 residues. DNA for the CDR3: TGCGCCAGCAGCCAAGATAGGTTACGGTTAAGTGGCTACACCTTC. It translates to CASSQDRLRLSGYTF.